These 25 T cell receptor beta chains came from one sample sequenced in a study of blood T cell repertoires in COVID-19. Libraries were prepared by immunoSEQ multiplex PCR; TCRdb keeps only in-frame clonotypes and omits some of them. Of about 120,000 clones in the sample, approximately 80% are singletons; the top ten hold roughly 4.3%. The sequencing input was peripheral blood. These receptors were taken from a woman aged 65 to 85 with acute or convalescent COVID-19.

The chain uses TRBV4-3 and TRBJ1-6, with no clear D. The CDR3 sequence is 16 residues long. V lost 4 bases and J 0 bases, leaving 10 bases between the germline ends. Germline CDR1 is LGHNA and CDR2 is YSLEER. The CDR3 region has the DNA TGCGCCAGCAGCCGAGCACTGAGCTCCTATAATTCACCCCTCCACTTT. Translating it yields CASSRALSSYNSPLHF.

This chain connects TRBV23-1 to TRBJ1-1; 8 bases match TRBD1. TRBV23-1 is classed as an ORF, of uncertain function. The trim removed 1 base at V and 0 bases at J, leaving 10 bases unmatched. This CDR3 has 18 amino acids. CDR3 sequence: CASSQLGQGARLNTEAFF. The CDR3 DNA reads TGCGCCAGCAGTCAATTAGGGCAGGGGGCGAGACTGAACACTGAAGCTTTCTTT.

The chain uses TRBV30 and TRBJ1-5; D may be TRBD1 (5 bases). Germline CDR1 and CDR2: GTSNPN and SVGIG (reference sequence). CDR3 size: 14 residues. The V end lost 1 base, the J end lost 6 bases, and 13 bases lay between the germline ends. The chain's CDR3 is CAWSGTTASQPQHF. Here the CDR3 DNA reads TGTGCCTGGAGTGGGACAACAGCGAGTCAGCCCCAGCATTTT.

DNA of the CDR3: TGTGCTAGTGGTTACGGGACAGGGGGTTTTTTGTCAAGTGGCTACACCTTC. This codes for CASGYGTGGFLSSGYTF. The chain uses TRBV12-5 and TRBJ1-2; 11 bases are shared with TRBD1. CDR1 and CDR2 from the germline V gene are LGHNT and FRNRAP. V shed 4 bases and J 7 bases; nucleotides not matched to a gene: 14. The CDR3 loop spans 17 amino acids.

This chain links TRBV29-1 with TRBJ2-7, with 9 nucleotides matching TRBD1. Looked up from germline, CDR1 is SQVTM and CDR2 is ANQGSEA. The trim removed 6 bases at V and 2 bases at J, leaving 11 bases unmatched. The CDR3 loop spans 15 amino acids. The CDR3: CSVWGPGTGTYEQYF. The CDR3 DNA reads as TGCAGCGTCTGGGGACCCGGGACAGGGACCTACGAGCAGTACTTC.

The V gene is TRBV6-5, the J gene TRBJ1-3; TRBD1 aligns across 8 bases. Germline assignment: CDR1 MNHEY and CDR2 SVGAGI. The V segment lost 2 bases and the J segment 4 bases; nucleotides outside the gene matches: 7. The CDR3 is made up of 16 amino acids. The CDR3 nucleotides are TGTGCCAGCAGTTACCTCAGGGGGCAAACCGGAAACACCATATATTTT. Its translation: CASSYLRGQTGNTIYF.

CDR3: CASSVAWQALQETQYF. CDR3 sequence (DNA): TGTGCCAGCAGCGTAGCCTGGCAGGCCCTCCAAGAGACCCAGTACTTC. The chain uses TRBV9 and TRBJ2-5; D is unresolved. The CDR3 is 16 residues long. V lost 0 bases and J lost 1, with 13 bases in between. The germline gives CDR1 SGDLS, CDR2 YYNGEE.

This clone was seen more than once but under ten times. This chain connects TRBV30 to TRBJ2-1; D gene unclear. Trimming stripped 0 bases from V and 9 bases from J, with 15 bases between. CDR3 length: 14 residues. Germline CDR1 reads GTSNPN; CDR2 reads SVGIG (reference sequence). The CDR3 DNA is TGTGCCTGGAGTGTACCCCTAGTCCGTAGTGAGCAGTTCTTC. It codes for CAWSVPLVRSEQFF.

CDR3 DNA sequence: TGCGCCAGCAGAATACAGGGAATAACATACGAGCAGTACGTC. This gives the protein CASRIQGITYEQYV. This chain uses TRBV23-1 with TRBJ2-7, with a weak D call TRBD1 (6 bases). TRBV23-1 is filed as an ORF, its function uncertain. Trimming shortened V by 6 bases and J by 4 bases, and 16 bases separated the two germline ends. The CDR3 loop spans 14 amino acids.

The chain joins TRBV6-5 to TRBJ1-2; 7 nucleotides line up with TRBD1. From germline, CDR1 is MNHEY and CDR2 SVGAGI. The trim removed 0 bases at V and 5 bases at J, leaving 6 bases unmatched. The length of the CDR3 is 15 residues. The CDR3 sequence is CASSYSGTVSYGYTF. The CDR3 DNA is TGTGCCAGCAGTTACTCGGGGACAGTGTCTTATGGCTACACCTTC.

This chain links TRBV6-2 or TRBV6-3 with TRBJ2-3; 9 bases are shared with TRBD1. The germline CDR1 and CDR2 sequences are MNHEY and SVGEGT. V lost 6 bases and J lost 3; bases outside the gene matches: 7. The CDR3 runs to 15 residues. The CDR3 nucleotides read TGTGCCAGCAGCCTCGGGACAGGGAGGACAGATACGCAGTATTTT. Translating gives CASSLGTGRTDTQYF.

The CDR3 spells CASSDASGQGFQPQHF. CDR3 bases: TGTGCCAGCAGCGACGCATCGGGACAGGGTTTCCAGCCCCAGCATTTT. This chain links TRBV2 with TRBJ1-5, with TRBD1 matching over 9 bases. CDR1 and CDR2 from the germline V gene are SNHLY and FYNNEI. Losses at the gene ends were 6 bases for V and 7 bases for J; bases not matched to a gene: 13. The CDR3 covers 16 residues.

The V call is TRBV18, the J call TRBJ2-1; D may be TRBD2 (6 bases). This CDR3 has 13 amino acids. The germline gives CDR1 KGHSH, CDR2 LQKENI. With 8 bases removed from V and 10 bases from J, the gap between germline ends came to 18 bases. Here the CDR3 reads CASGIVVAGEQFF. The CDR3 DNA reads TGTGCCAGCGGCATTGTCGTGGCGGGGGAGCAGTTCTTC. Full variable domain (missing parts from reference TRBV18 and TRBJ2-1): NAGVMQNPRHLVRRRGQEARLRCSPMKGHSHVYWYRQLPEEGLKFMVYLQKENIIDESGMPKERFSAEFPKEGPSILRIQQVVRGDSAAYFCASGIVVAGEQFFGPGTRLTVL.

The CDR3 region is CASSLTLRLRGTVDTEAFF. CDR3 sequence (DNA): TGTGCCAGCTCCCTTACCCTCCGTCTTAGGGGAACGGTGGACACTGAAGCTTTCTTT. V and J are TRBV18 and TRBJ1-1, with D possibly being TRBD1 (5 bases). The V end was cut by 6 bases, the J end by 3 bases, with 29 bases between. Germline V gives CDR1 KGHSH, CDR2 LQKENI. The CDR3 has 19 residues.

The V and J genes are TRBV19 and TRBJ2-6; perhaps TRBD1 as D (5 bases). The CDR3 has 17 amino acids. V lost 7 bases, J lost 0 bases, and 16 bases lay in between. CDR1 is LNHDA, CDR2 SQIVND, per germline (reference sequence). CDR3 region: CASKRVYRSSGANVLTF. The DNA for the CDR3 is TGTGCCAGTAAAAGAGTCTACAGGTCCTCTGGGGCCAACGTCCTGACTTTC.

The rearrangement links TRBV5-1 to TRBJ1-1, with D unclear. CDR1 is SGHRS, CDR2 YFSETQ, per germline. V gave up 0 bases and J gave up 8 bases, with 8 bases separating them. This CDR3 is 12 amino acids long. CDR3 nucleotides: TGCGCCAGCAGCTTGGGACACAGAGAAGCTTTCTTT. Its protein is CASSLGHREAFF.

The V call is TRBV5-6, the J call TRBJ1-3, with 7 positions matching TRBD1. Germline V gene data show CDR1 as SGHDT and CDR2 as YYEEEE. There are 16 residues in the CDR3. The trim removed 3 bases at V and 0 bases at J, leaving 6 bases unmatched. In nucleotides, the CDR3 is TGTGCCAGCAGCTCAGGGGCAGGGGGCTCTGGAAACACCATATATTTT. Amino acids: CASSSGAGGSGNTIYF.

This chain uses TRBV5-8 with TRBJ1-2; D is possibly TRBD1 (6 bases). Germline V gene data show CDR1 as SGHTS and CDR2 as YDEGEE. V was cut by 4 bases and J by 4 bases, with 14 bases left in between. The CDR3 totals 14 residues. DNA of the CDR3: TGTGCCAGCAGCCTAAAACAGGGCAGCTATGGCTACACCTTC. Its translation: CASSLKQGSYGYTF.

The V call is TRBV9, the J call TRBJ1-2; 7 bases are shared with TRBD1. Germline CDR1 and CDR2: SGDLS and YYNGEE. Trimming at V came to 0 bases and at J to 3 bases, leaving 5 bases not matched to a gene. This CDR3 has 15 amino acids. Written as DNA, the CDR3 is TGTGCCAGCAGCGTAGTGGCAGGGGGTGACTATGGCTACACCTTC. Protein sequence: CASSVVAGGDYGYTF.

This clone was recorded a few times. The chain employs TRBV12-3 or TRBV12-4 and TRBJ1-2; tentatively, D is TRBD1 (6 bases). The CDR3 sequence is 12 residues long. V was cut by 5 bases and J by 8 bases, with 12 bases left in between. This CDR3 is CASSEGGAGYTF. CDR3 DNA sequence: TGTGCCAGCAGTGAGGGGGGGGCCGGCTACACCTTC.

The CDR3 sequence is CASTAGAGYYNEQFF. Written as DNA, the CDR3 is TGTGCCAGCACCGCGGGCGCGGGGTATTACAATGAGCAGTTCTTC. The chain joins TRBV11-2 to TRBJ2-1; D is perhaps TRBD2 (6 bases). V was trimmed by 7 bases and J by 4 bases, leaving 17 bases between them. The V gene's germline CDR1 is SGHAT and CDR2 FQNNGV. This CDR3 has 15 residues.

The genes are TRBV4-3 and TRBJ2-7; D remains ambiguous. Germline CDR1 is LGHNA and CDR2 is YSLEER. V lost 3 bases and J lost 0, with 18 bases in between. The CDR3 consists of 17 residues. The CDR3 region has the DNA TGCGCCAGCAGCCAGGCGGCGTCCATTTCTAGCTCCTACGAGCAGTACTTC. Translating it yields CASSQAASISSSYEQYF.

The chain has TRBV7-9 and TRBJ1-2; D possibly corresponds to TRBD1 (6 bases). The V end was cut by 7 bases, the J end by 4 bases, with 16 bases between. Germline V gives CDR1 SEHNR, CDR2 FQNEAQ (reference sequence). The CDR3 length is 14 residues. The CDR3 protein is CASTVDGGRYGYTF. CDR3 DNA: TGTGCCAGCACAGTGGATGGGGGCCGCTATGGCTACACCTTC.

The V gene is TRBV5-8, the J gene TRBJ1-6, with D uncertain. Looked up from germline, CDR1 is SGHTS and CDR2 is YDEGEE. The ends were cut back, 3 bases at V and 7 bases at J, with 20 bases in the middle. The CDR3 runs to 17 residues. CDR3 loop: CASSSPEGREANSPLHF. The CDR3 bases are TGTGCCAGCAGCTCCCCCGAAGGGAGGGAGGCGAATTCACCCCTCCACTTT.

The table lists this clone with a count of one. J is TRBJ1-4 and V is TRBV27, with TRBD1 identical over 8 bases. V gave up 2 bases and J gave up 7 bases; unmatched junction bases: 3. The germline V gene encodes CDR1 MNHEY and CDR2 SMNVEV (reference sequence). The CDR3 runs to 14 residues. CDR3 DNA sequence: TGTGCCAGCAGTTTAGGCAGGGGGCGTGAAAAACTGTTTTTT. It codes for CASSLGRGREKLFF. Based on the CDR3 plus reference TRBV27 and TRBJ1-4, the full variable domain is EAQVTQNPRYLITVTGKKLTVTCSQNMNHEYMSWYRQDPGLGLRQIYYSMNVEVTDKGDVPEGYKVSRKEKRNFPLILESPSPNQTSLYFCASSLGRGREKLFFGSGTQLSVL.